The 25 T cell receptor beta chains listed next were all sequenced from one sample in a study of blood T cell repertoires in COVID-19. TCRdb's table, derived via immunoSEQ multiplex PCR, lists solely in-frame clones and lacks some. This sample has around 200,000 clones, with more than 85% found just once. Sequencing was performed on peripheral blood. The receptors shown here come from a man in his thirties or forties with acute or convalescent COVID-19.

The V call is TRBV2, the J call TRBJ1-1; D uncertain. V dropped 7 bases and J dropped 4 bases, with 7 bases sitting between them. CDR3 size: 11 residues. In germline, CDR1 is SNHLY, CDR2 FYNNEI. The CDR3 nucleotides read TGTGCCAGCATTGAGCGCACTGAAGCTTTCTTT. Protein: CASIERTEAFF.

V is TRBV7-3 and J is TRBJ2-1; TRBD1 matches 12 bases. Germline CDR1 SGHTA, CDR2 FQGTGA. After removal of 1 base from V and 9 bases from J, the junction contained 7 bases not matched to a gene. This CDR3 has 16 residues. The CDR3 bases are TGTGCCAGCAGCTTAAGCTCGGGACAGGGGGCTATTGAGCAGTTCTTC. Its translation: CASSLSSGQGAIEQFF. Together with reference TRBV7-3 and TRBJ2-1, the CDR3 gives the full variable domain: GAGVSQTPSNKVTEKGKYVELRCDPISGHTALYWYRQSLGQGPEFLIYFQGTGAADDSGLPNDRFFAVRPEGSVSTLKIQRTERGDSAVYLCASSLSSGQGAIEQFFGPGTRLTVL.

The rearrangement joins TRBV7-9 to TRBJ1-2; perhaps TRBD1 as D (5 bases). The CDR3 is 14 amino acids. Germline V gives CDR1 SEHNR, CDR2 FQNEAQ (reference sequence). Between the trimmed V and J ends, which lost 3 bases and 0 bases, there was a span of 8 bases. The CDR3 loop is CASSFRVTNYGYTF. CDR3 nucleotide sequence: TGTGCCAGCAGCTTCAGGGTGACTAACTATGGCTACACCTTC.

This chain connects TRBV7-9 to TRBJ1-1; possibly TRBD1 for D (5 bases). The CDR3 consists of 14 residues. CDR1 is SEHNR and CDR2 is FQNEAQ in the germline V gene (reference sequence). V was pared by 7 bases and J by 0 bases, with 12 bases between. CDR3 nucleotide sequence: TGTGCCAGCATCCCGACAGTAGTGAACACTGAAGCTTTCTTT. Translating it yields CASIPTVVNTEAFF.

This sequence joins TRBV7-9 and TRBJ1-1, with D perhaps TRBD1 (6 bases). The CDR3 spans 14 residues. The V end lost 1 base, the J end lost 3 bases, and 9 bases lay between the germline ends. Germline V gives CDR1 SEHNR, CDR2 FQNEAQ (reference sequence). CDR3 loop: CASSLVGADTEAFF. DNA of the CDR3: TGTGCCAGCAGCTTAGTGGGGGCGGACACTGAAGCTTTCTTT.

This clone came up once. The chain uses TRBV5-1 and TRBJ1-1, with TRBD1 identical over 9 bases. The junction had 5 bases not matched to a gene; V was cut back by 4 bases and J by 1 base. Germline CDR1 and CDR2: SGHRS and YFSETQ. This CDR3 region has 15 residues. This chain's CDR3 is CASSKEGQGNTEAFF. The CDR3 DNA follows: TGCGCCAGCAGCAAAGAGGGACAGGGGAACACTGAAGCTTTCTTT. The variable domain in full, completed from reference TRBV5-1 and TRBJ1-1, reads KAGVTQTPRYLIKTRGQQVTLSCSPISGHRSVSWYQQTPGQGLQFLFEYFSETQRNKGNFPGRFSGRQFSNSRSEMNVSTLELGDSALYLCASSKEGQGNTEAFFGQGTRLTVV.

The V gene is TRBV7-3, the J gene TRBJ2-7; 9 bases are a match to TRBD1. Germline V lookup: CDR1 SGHTA, CDR2 FQGTGA. The ends lost 5 bases at V and 6 bases at J; junction bases unmatched: 11. The CDR3 covers 15 residues. The CDR3 protein is CASSAQGQGRGEQYF. CDR3 sequence (DNA): TGTGCCAGCAGCGCGCAGGGACAGGGTCGCGGCGAGCAGTACTTC.

The chain couples TRBV6-5 to TRBJ1-2; TRBD1 matches at 9 bases. V was pared by 8 bases and J by 4 bases, with 8 bases of the junction left unmatched. The CDR3 loop spans 14 amino acids. The V gene's germline CDR1 is MNHEY and CDR2 SVGAGI. The CDR3 loop is CASFSATGGYGYTF. The CDR3 DNA reads TGTGCCAGCTTTTCGGCGACAGGGGGCTATGGCTACACCTTC.

The genes are TRBV12-3 or TRBV12-4 and TRBJ2-1, with D hard to call. The ends were cut back, 0 bases at V and 12 bases at J, with 9 bases in the middle. The CDR3 contains 12 residues. CDR3 region: CASSLAPNWQFF. In DNA form, the CDR3 reads TGTGCCAGCAGTTTAGCGCCGAACTGGCAGTTCTTC.

CDR3 residues: CASSPPSGVPEQYF. DNA for the CDR3: TGTGCCAGCTCACCACCTAGCGGGGTTCCCGAGCAGTACTTC. This chain joins TRBV18 and TRBJ2-7; TRBD2 matches at 8 bases. Trimming cost V 0 bases and J 6 bases; bases outside gene matches: 4. The CDR3 spans 14 residues. Germline V lookup: CDR1 KGHSH, CDR2 LQKENI.

V is TRBV6-6 and J is TRBJ1-5; no clear D gene. CDR1 is MNHNY and CDR2 is SVGAGI in the germline V gene (reference sequence). V dropped 7 bases and J dropped 0 bases, with 10 bases sitting between them. The CDR3 sequence is 14 residues long. The DNA for the CDR3 is TGTGCCAGCACCGGGGTCTATAGCAATCAGCCCCAGCATTTT. Protein sequence: CASTGVYSNQPQHF.

The chain joins TRBV19 to TRBJ1-2; D may be TRBD1 (5 bases). Germline V gene sequence: CDR1 LNHDA, CDR2 SQIVND (reference sequence). Trimming cost V 3 bases and J 2 bases, with 10 bases left between them. The CDR3 is 14 residues long. CDR3 bases: TGTGCCAGTAGTATTGACAGCCGAAACTATGGCTACACCTTC. Translation: CASSIDSRNYGYTF. Drawing the rest from reference TRBV19 and TRBJ1-2, the complete variable domain is DGGITQSPKYLFRKEGQNVTLSCEQNLNHDAMYWYRQDPGQGLRLIYYSQIVNDFQKGDIAEGYSVSREKKESFPLTVTSAQKNPTAFYLCASSIDSRNYGYTFGSGTRLTVV.

This rearrangement joins TRBV7-3 to TRBJ2-7; 7 bases map to TRBD1. CDR1 and CDR2 from the germline V gene are SGHTA and FQGTGA. With 0 bases clipped from V and 2 bases from J, the junction kept 1 base outside the gene matches. The CDR3 extends over 14 amino acids. For the CDR3, the DNA is TGTGCCAGCAGCTTAACGACAGGGCCCTACGAGCAGTACTTC. The encoded protein is CASSLTTGPYEQYF.

This clone was recorded once. The chain carries TRBV9 and TRBJ2-2; 12 nucleotides agree with TRBD1. The length of the CDR3 is 17 residues. Trimming removed 4 bases from V and 4 bases from J; junction bases left unmatched: 8. Germline CDR1 SGDLS, CDR2 YYNGEE. The CDR3 sequence: CASSPHGGQGATGELFF. CDR3 nucleotide sequence: TGTGCCAGCAGCCCCCATGGGGGACAGGGGGCCACCGGGGAGCTGTTTTTT.

V and J are TRBV2 and TRBJ2-7, with unresolved D. The CDR3 runs 11 residues. Between the trimmed V and J ends, which lost 4 bases and 3 bases, there was a span of 4 bases. Looked up from germline, CDR1 is SNHLY and CDR2 is FYNNEI. The CDR3 nucleotides are TGTGCCAGCAGTGTCCACTACGAGCAGTACTTC. Amino acids: CASSVHYEQYF.

The rearrangement uses TRBV9 and TRBJ2-1; 13 bases align to TRBD2. With 1 base clipped from V and 2 bases from J, the junction kept 0 bases outside the gene matches. CDR3 length equals 16 residues. Germline V CDR1 and CDR2: SGDLS, YYNGEE. DNA for the CDR3: TGTGCCAGCAGCGTAACTAGCGGGGGGGCCTACAATGAGCAGTTCTTC. It encodes CASSVTSGGAYNEQFF.

This chain joins TRBV6-4 and TRBJ1-2; D call uncertain. This CDR3 has 14 amino acids. CDR1 is MRHNA and CDR2 is SNTAGT in the germline V gene. Deletions cut 5 bases from V and 5 bases from J, with 15 bases between. CDR3 DNA sequence: TGTGCCAGCAGTCCCGAGGCCGGGGTATATGGCTACACCTTC. Its protein is CASSPEAGVYGYTF.

The chain carries TRBV6-6 and TRBJ1-6, with D unclear. The ends were cut back, 2 bases at V and 5 bases at J, with 10 bases in the middle. CDR1 is MNHNY and CDR2 is SVGAGI in the germline V gene (reference sequence). The CDR3 runs 15 residues. For the CDR3, the DNA is TGTGCCAGCAGTTACGCAGGCACCCATAATTCACCCCTCCACTTT. Its protein is CASSYAGTHNSPLHF.

The gene calls are TRBV5-1 and TRBJ2-1, with a tentative D call TRBD1 (6 bases). The V end lost 0 bases, the J end lost 7 bases, and 17 bases lay between the germline ends. Germline lookup yields CDR1 SGHRS and CDR2 YFSETQ. The CDR3 has 16 amino acids. Written as DNA, the CDR3 is TGCGCCAGCAGCTTGGAAGGCAGGGGAGTTTGGAATGAGCAGTTCTTC. Translated: CASSLEGRGVWNEQFF.

J is TRBJ2-7 and V is TRBV2; 8 nucleotides match TRBD1. The CDR3 consists of 12 residues. The V gene end was trimmed by 6 bases and the J gene end by 5 bases; junction bases not matched to a gene: 3. The germline gives CDR1 SNHLY, CDR2 FYNNEI. The CDR3 protein is CASRKTGDEQYF. The CDR3 nucleotides are TGTGCCAGCAGGAAGACAGGGGACGAGCAGTACTTC.

The chain carries TRBV7-9 and TRBJ1-2; TRBD1 matches 8 bases. Germline CDR1 reads SEHNR; CDR2 reads FQNEAQ (reference sequence). J lost 1 base, V lost 5 bases, and 6 bases had no gene match. The CDR3 is made up of 15 amino acids. The CDR3, as DNA: TGTGCCAGCAGCCACTCTGACAGGGGTAACTATGGCTACACCTTC. This codes for CASSHSDRGNYGYTF.

The chain has TRBV6-6 and TRBJ2-4; 8 nucleotides match TRBD1. CDR3 size: 14 residues. CDR1 is MNHNY and CDR2 is SVGAGI in the germline V gene (reference sequence). V shed 7 bases and J 4 bases; nucleotides not matched to a gene: 6. The CDR3 nucleotides are TGTGCCAGCAAACTTCAGGGGGCAAAAAACATTCAGTACTTC. Translating gives CASKLQGAKNIQYF.

The chain links TRBV19 to TRBJ1-4; D possibly corresponds to TRBD1 (6 bases). Trimming took off 7 bases at V and 8 bases at J, with 11 bases between the two ends. The CDR3 is 12 residues long. The germline gives CDR1 LNHDA, CDR2 SQIVND (reference sequence). CDR3 in amino acids: CASKGDIEKLFF. The CDR3 DNA follows: TGTGCCAGTAAGGGGGATATCGAAAAACTGTTTTTT. The complete variable domain, with remaining parts taken from reference TRBV19 and TRBJ1-4, reads DGGITQSPKYLFRKEGQNVTLSCEQNLNHDAMYWYRQDPGQGLRLIYYSQIVNDFQKGDIAEGYSVSREKKESFPLTVTSAQKNPTAFYLCASKGDIEKLFFGSGTQLSVL.

CDR3 sequence reads: CASSPSVAQETQYF. The CDR3 DNA sequence: TGTGCCAGCTCACCTTCAGTGGCCCAAGAGACCCAGTACTTC. The V gene is TRBV18, the J gene TRBJ2-5; D not resolved. The V end lost 3 bases, the J end lost 1 base, and 9 bases lay between the germline ends. CDR1 and CDR2 from the germline V gene are KGHSH and LQKENI. This CDR3 spans 14 amino acids.

V usage is TRBV15 and J usage is TRBJ2-6; weak D call: TRBD1 (6 bases). Trimming removed 4 bases from V and 3 bases from J, with 10 bases in between. Germline CDR1 LNHNV, CDR2 YYDKDF (reference sequence). The CDR3 sequence is 15 residues long. The CDR3 sequence is CATSTWTVGANVLTF. The CDR3 bases are TGTGCCACCAGCACCTGGACAGTTGGGGCCAACGTCCTGACTTTC.